These 29 T cell receptor beta chains originate from one sample sequenced in a study of T cell responses to AZD1222 COVID-19 vaccine. The data were produced by immunoSEQ multiplex PCR, yet TCRdb's version contains in-frame clones alone and is incomplete. The sample yields roughly 120,000 clones, 65% to 85% seen once. This sample comprised peripheral blood, obtained on day 0 of AZD1222 vaccination. These receptors originate from an adult in good health.

The rearrangement links TRBV7-9 to TRBJ1-6; 9 bases map to TRBD1. CDR1 is SEHNR and CDR2 is FQNEAQ in the germline V gene (reference sequence). The V gene end was trimmed by 0 bases and the J gene end by 6 bases; junction bases not matched to a gene: 0. The CDR3 consists of 15 residues. The CDR3 region has the DNA TGTGCCAGCAGCTTAGCGGGACAGGGTAATTCACCCCTCCACTTT. Translating it yields CASSLAGQGNSPLHF.

V usage is TRBV28 and J usage is TRBJ2-1; 7 bases are a match to TRBD1. Trimming at V came to 5 bases and at J to 4 bases, leaving 17 bases not matched to a gene. Germline V gene data show CDR1 as MDHEN and CDR2 as SYDVKM. This CDR3 comprises 18 residues. The CDR3 region has the DNA TGTGCCAGCAGTCCTCTTTGGACAGGCCTCGGGTTTTACAATGAGCAGTTCTTC. This sequence encodes CASSPLWTGLGFYNEQFF.

The J gene is TRBJ1-1, the V gene TRBV7-2; possibly TRBD1 for D (5 bases). The CDR3 has 18 residues. Looked up from germline, CDR1 is SGHTA and CDR2 is FQGNSA. Trimming removed 5 bases at V and 3 bases at J, with 25 bases between. CDR3: CASSTRTGRRLLDTEAFF. The CDR3 DNA reads TGTGCCAGCAGCACTCGCACGGGACGGAGACTCCTTGACACTGAAGCTTTCTTT. The full variable domain, completed using reference TRBV7-2 and TRBJ1-1, is GAGVSQSPSNKVTEKGKDVELRCDPISGHTALYWYRQSLGQGLEFLIYFQGNSAPDKSGLPSDRFSAERTGGSVSTLTIQRTQQEDSAVYLCASSTRTGRRLLDTEAFFGQGTRLTVV.

The chain links TRBV6-5 to TRBJ2-4; TRBD2 matches 11 bases. CDR1 and CDR2 from the germline V gene are MNHEY and SVGAGI. CDR3 length: 16 amino acids. V shed 4 bases and J 1 base; nucleotides not matched to a gene: 3. The CDR3 here is CASSSLAGGAKNIQYF. In DNA form, the CDR3 reads TGTGCCAGCAGTTCCCTAGCGGGGGGTGCCAAAAACATTCAGTACTTC.

The genes are TRBV28 and TRBJ2-7, with 13 bases identical to TRBD2. This CDR3 spans 18 amino acids. The germline V gene has CDR1 MDHEN and CDR2 SYDVKM. V gave up 6 bases and J gave up 2 bases; unmatched junction bases: 13. CDR3 in DNA: TGTGCCAGCAGGGCCCCAGGTACTAGCGGGAGGGCTACCTACGAGCAGTACTTC. Its protein is CASRAPGTSGRATYEQYF.

The chain carries TRBV30 and TRBJ2-2; 7 bases agree with TRBD1. The CDR3 spans 14 residues. Germline V gene lookup returns CDR1 GTSNPN and CDR2 SVGIG (reference sequence). Unmatched junction bases numbered 4, after V lost 3 bases and J lost 3 bases. CDR3 sequence reads: CAWRSGTDTGELFF. The CDR3, as DNA: TGTGCCTGGAGGTCAGGGACAGACACCGGGGAGCTGTTTTTT.

The chain is built from TRBV11-2 and TRBJ1-5, with 10 bases identical to TRBD1. The trim removed 5 bases at V and 4 bases at J, leaving 17 bases unmatched. The CDR3 is made up of 19 amino acids. CDR1 and CDR2 (germline): SGHAT, FQNNGV. The CDR3 protein is CASSIPRDRGRLLNQPQHF. CDR3 sequence (DNA): TGTGCCAGCAGCATACCGAGAGACAGGGGGCGCCTTTTAAATCAGCCCCAGCATTTT.

DNA of the CDR3: TGTGCCAGCAGCCAAGTTAACGGGAGACGCACAGATACGCAGTATTTT. Translating gives CASSQVNGRRTDTQYF. The V and J genes are TRBV3-1 (or the pseudogene TRBV3-2) and TRBJ2-3, with D possibly TRBD2 on 6 matching bases. The CDR3 contains 16 residues. Trimming shortened V by 1 base and J by 1 base, and 12 bases separated the two germline ends. Germline V gene sequence: CDR1 LGHDT, CDR2 YNNKEL (reference sequence).

V is TRBV2 and J is TRBJ1-2, with a weak D call TRBD1 (5 bases). This CDR3 is built from 13 residues. The V end lost 6 bases, the J end lost 6 bases, and 14 bases lay between the germline ends. CDR1 is SNHLY and CDR2 is FYNNEI in the germline V gene. CDR3 sequence: CASRGVGRNGYTF. The CDR3 DNA is TGTGCCAGCAGAGGGGTAGGGAGGAATGGCTACACCTTC.

V and J are TRBV6-6 and TRBJ1-6; D might be TRBD1 (6 bases). V shed 5 bases and J shed 13 bases, with 15 bases lying between them. Per germline, CDR1 MNHNY and CDR2 SVGAGI (reference sequence). The CDR3 is 13 amino acids. CDR3 in amino acids: CASSPQTGTPLHF. CDR3 bases: TGTGCCAGCAGTCCTCAAACAGGGACGCCCCTCCACTTT.

This sequence joins TRBV7-2 and TRBJ2-1; weak D call: TRBD2 (6 bases). The germline V gene has CDR1 SGHTA and CDR2 FQGNSA. CDR3 size: 15 residues. The V end was cut by 4 bases, the J end by 4 bases, with 14 bases between. Here the CDR3 reads CASSSQGRGYNEQFF. CDR3 DNA sequence: TGTGCCAGCAGCTCCCAAGGGCGGGGTTACAATGAGCAGTTCTTC.

The genes are TRBV28 and TRBJ1-2; D perhaps matches TRBD1 (6 bases). The CDR3 has 14 amino acids. V lost 5 bases and J 5 bases, leaving 15 bases between the germline ends. Per germline, CDR1 MDHEN and CDR2 SYDVKM. The CDR3 DNA is TGTGCCAGCAGTCCTACAGGGCGACGGTATGGCTACACCTTC. It translates to CASSPTGRRYGYTF.

The genes are TRBV6-2 or TRBV6-3 and TRBJ1-2; D remains ambiguous. The germline V gene has CDR1 MNHEY and CDR2 SVGEGT. The CDR3 extends over 12 amino acids. V was pared by 4 bases and J by 3 bases, with 6 bases between. CDR3 bases: TGTGCCAGCAGTTTTACAGACTATGGCTACACCTTC. The encoded protein is CASSFTDYGYTF.

This sequence joins TRBV28 and TRBJ2-7; D could derive from TRBD1 or TRBD2 (5 bases each). The germline V and J ends were trimmed by 8 bases and 4 bases, with 12 bases remaining between them. Germline V CDR1 and CDR2: MDHEN, SYDVKM. There are 12 residues in the CDR3. CDR3 coding DNA: TGTGCCAGCGAGGGGCTCCTGTACGAGCAGTACTTC. This encodes CASEGLLYEQYF.

This chain links TRBV18 with TRBJ1-2, with a weak D call TRBD1 (5 bases). Germline CDR1 and CDR2: KGHSH and LQKENI. Trimming shortened V by 3 bases and J by 6 bases, and 11 bases separated the two germline ends. The CDR3 covers 13 residues. The CDR3 here is CASSPGAGDGYTF. CDR3 nucleotide sequence: TGTGCCAGCTCACCCGGGGCTGGGGATGGCTACACCTTC. The full variable domain, rest sourced from reference TRBV18 and TRBJ1-2, is NAGVMQNPRHLVRRRGQEARLRCSPMKGHSHVYWYRQLPEEGLKFMVYLQKENIIDESGMPKERFSAEFPKEGPSILRIQQVVRGDSAAYFCASSPGAGDGYTFGSGTRLTVV.

The chain employs TRBV19 and TRBJ1-1; 7 nucleotides align to TRBD1. The germline V gene has CDR1 LNHDA and CDR2 SQIVND (reference sequence). V gave up 6 bases and J gave up 8 bases; unmatched junction bases: 6. The CDR3 loop spans 12 amino acids. DNA for the CDR3: TGTGCCAGTAGAACGACAGGGCCCGAAGCTTTCTTT. This encodes CASRTTGPEAFF.

The genes are TRBV24-1 and TRBJ2-3; unclear D gene. From germline, CDR1 is KGHDR and CDR2 SFDVKD. V lost 5 bases and J lost 2, with 4 bases in between. The CDR3 consists of 12 residues. CDR3 loop: CATSGATDTQYF. In DNA form, the CDR3 reads TGTGCCACCAGTGGGGCCACAGATACGCAGTATTTT.

The V and J genes are TRBV18 and TRBJ1-2; 10 bases agree with TRBD1. J gave up 6 bases and V 5 bases, and 6 bases lay outside the gene matches. CDR3 length: 14 residues. Germline CDR1 and CDR2: KGHSH and LQKENI. The CDR3 loop reads CASSAAGTGDGYTF. CDR3 nucleotides: TGTGCCAGCTCAGCCGCCGGGACAGGGGATGGCTACACCTTC.

To note about this clone: This same CDR3 is encoded by further DNA sequences in the sample. The rearrangement joins TRBV19 to TRBJ1-5, with TRBD1 matching over 7 bases. Per germline, CDR1 LNHDA and CDR2 SQIVND (reference sequence). The V and J ends lost 6 bases and 4 bases, in that order; junction bases with no gene match: 0. This CDR3 contains 12 residues. The CDR3 sequence is CASRDRNQPQHF. CDR3 in DNA: TGTGCCAGTAGGGACAGGAATCAGCCCCAGCATTTT.

The chain links TRBV12-3 or TRBV12-4 to TRBJ1-1; the match to TRBD1 covers 8 bases. Trimming at V came to 5 bases and at J to 5 bases, leaving 4 bases not matched to a gene. This CDR3 is 13 amino acids long. The CDR3 nucleotides are TGTGCCAGCAGTAAAGGACAGGGAACTGAAGCTTTCTTT. The encoded protein is CASSKGQGTEAFF.

CDR3 protein: CASSTKTGPGYGYTF. The CDR3 DNA reads as TGTGCCAGCAGCACTAAGACAGGGCCCGGCTATGGCTACACCTTC. The chain recombines TRBV7-2 with TRBJ1-2; TRBD1 matches 7 bases. The CDR3 extends over 15 amino acids. Trimming at V came to 5 bases and at J to 4 bases, leaving 10 bases not matched to a gene. The germline CDR1 and CDR2 sequences are SGHTA and FQGNSA.

This clone was seen only a few times. The chain is built from TRBV2 and TRBJ2-3, with D uncertain. With 8 bases removed from V and 2 bases from J, the gap between germline ends came to 14 bases. This CDR3 is built from 14 residues. CDR1 SNHLY and CDR2 FYNNEI come from the germline V gene. DNA for the CDR3: TGTGCCAGCGGGCGGCGCCAATTCACAGATACGCAGTATTTT. It translates to CASGRRQFTDTQYF.

The rearrangement joins TRBV9 to TRBJ1-3; TRBD1 agrees at 7 bases. Trimming removed 2 bases from V and 0 bases from J; junction bases left unmatched: 8. The germline V gene encodes CDR1 SGDLS and CDR2 YYNGEE. This CDR3 contains 17 residues. The CDR3 bases are TGTGCCAGCAGCGTCCAGACAGGGCCTAGCTCTGGAAACACCATATATTTT. Its translation: CASSVQTGPSSGNTIYF.

This chain joins TRBV7-2 and TRBJ2-7; D is uncertain. CDR3 length: 12 residues. The V end lost 1 base, the J end lost 6 bases, and 7 bases lay between the germline ends. The V gene's germline CDR1 is SGHTA and CDR2 FQGNSA. CDR3 nucleotides: TGTGCCAGCAGCTTAGTACCCTTCGAGCAGTACTTC. Translated, it gives CASSLVPFEQYF.

V is TRBV27 and J is TRBJ1-5, with TRBD1 as a possible D gene (6 bases). Trimming pared 5 bases from V and 5 bases from J, leaving 10 bases between. CDR3 length: 13 residues. The germline V gene encodes CDR1 MNHEY and CDR2 SMNVEV (reference sequence). The CDR3 loop is CASSNREHQPQHF. CDR3 coding DNA: TGTGCCAGCAGTAACAGGGAACATCAGCCCCAGCATTTT.

The chain combines TRBV28 with TRBJ2-5, with 8 bases lining up with TRBD2. In germline, CDR1 is MDHEN, CDR2 SYDVKM. Trimming took 3 bases from V and 5 from J; bases not matched to a gene: 5. The CDR3 consists of 14 residues. CDR3 coding DNA: TGTGCCAGCAGTTTTTCGGGGGGGCGGGAGACCCAGTACTTC. Translated: CASSFSGGRETQYF. The full variable domain, rest sourced from reference TRBV28 and TRBJ2-5, is DVKVTQSSRYLVKRTGEKVFLECVQDMDHENMFWYRQDPGLGLRLIYFSYDVKMKEKGDIPEGYSVSREKKERFSLILESASTNQTSMYLCASSFSGGRETQYFGPGTRLLVL.

The V gene is TRBV19, the J gene TRBJ1-5; no reliable D call. The germline V and J ends were trimmed by 6 bases and 0 bases, with 12 bases remaining between them. CDR3 length: 15 amino acids. The germline CDR1 and CDR2 sequences are LNHDA and SQIVND (reference sequence). CDR3 sequence: CASSPSGHSNQPQHF. CDR3 sequence (DNA): TGTGCCAGTAGCCCTTCCGGGCATAGCAATCAGCCCCAGCATTTT.

This chain connects TRBV5-6 to TRBJ1-6; D call uncertain. Trimming took off 4 bases at V and 7 bases at J, with 6 bases between the two ends. The CDR3 totals 12 residues. Germline V lookup: CDR1 SGHDT, CDR2 YYEEEE. The CDR3 nucleotides read TGTGCCAGCAGCCCTAGAAATTCACCCCTCCACTTT. It yields the protein CASSPRNSPLHF.

This rearrangement joins TRBV5-6 to TRBJ1-1, with unresolved D. V was trimmed by 2 bases and J by 3 bases, leaving 17 bases between them. The CDR3 has 16 amino acids. CDR1 is SGHDT and CDR2 is YYEEEE in the germline V gene. The CDR3 region has the DNA TGTGCCAGCAGCTTTGGTATGAGGGAAATCGACACTGAAGCTTTCTTT. This codes for CASSFGMREIDTEAFF.